The clone carrying this T cell receptor beta chain was seen once. Its antigen is undetermined. TCRdb re-called the PCR reads with MiXCR, one entry per CDR3 protein. The sample lists around 15,000 distinct CDR3 sequences, roughly two thirds occurring once. The data stem from a study of vaccination and CD4 T cells after COVID-19. V lost 4 bases to trimming and J lost 2 bases; unmatched junction nucleotides: 9. CDR1 and CDR2 from the germline V gene are SGHRS and YFSETQ. The length of the CDR3 is 15 residues. Study outcomes and limitations: For convalescent patients, 304 of the 307 vaccine-specific clones analyzed were classified as spike mono-reactive.

Source: CD4+ T cells from blood, taken after SARS-CoV-2 vaccination. This rearrangement joins TRBV5-1 to TRBJ2-7, with TRBD2 identical over 7 bases. The TCR originated in a human donor who had recovered from COVID-19. CDR3 nucleotide sequence: TGCGCCAGCAGCACCGTATCCGGGGGGACCTACGAGCAGTACTTC. This codes for CASSTVSGGTYEQYF.